Below, 26 T cell receptor beta chains from the same sample are listed, as sequenced in a study of cytomegalovirus exposure and HLA in healthy donors. The PCR contained 60 Vbeta and 13 Jbeta primers. Clones were sequenced by immunoSEQ multiplex PCR, and TCRdb holds only the in-frame ones, with some missing. Among some 170,000 clones listed, 81% were seen once. Sequencing used PBMCs. Receptors were obtained from a woman aged 18-29 years in good health and CMV-seropositive.

The chain is built from TRBV5-4 and TRBJ2-2; no clear D gene. Germline V gene lookup returns CDR1 SGHNT and CDR2 YYREEE (reference sequence). The V and J ends lost 0 bases and 5 bases respectively, with 14 bases between them. The CDR3 has 16 residues. Here the CDR3 reads CASSLDRGNYTGELFF. Here the CDR3 DNA reads TGTGCCAGCAGCTTGGATCGAGGCAATTATACCGGGGAGCTGTTTTTT.

This chain uses TRBV7-9 with TRBJ1-3; 7 positions match TRBD1. The CDR3 loop spans 15 amino acids. V dropped 6 bases and J dropped 0; count of bases not matched to a gene: 5. Germline V gene data show CDR1 as SEHNR and CDR2 as FQNEAQ (reference sequence). CDR3 coding DNA: TGTGCCAGCAGGAAACAGGGGAGCTCTGGAAACACCATATATTTT. This sequence encodes CASRKQGSSGNTIYF. Using reference TRBV7-9 and TRBJ1-3 for the parts outside the CDR3, the full variable domain is DTGVSQNPRHKITKRGQNVTFRCDPISEHNRLYWYRQTLGQGPEFLTYFQNEAQLEKSRLLSDRFSAERPKGSFSTLEIQRTEQGDSAMYLCASRKQGSSGNTIYFGEGSWLTVV.

V gene TRBV13 combines with J gene TRBJ2-7; 8 bases agree with TRBD1. The V gene's germline CDR1 is PRHDT and CDR2 FYEKMQ (reference sequence). After removal of 2 bases from V and 2 bases from J, the junction contained 5 bases not matched to a gene. CDR3 size: 15 residues. This CDR3 is CASSLPRDRTYEQYF. The DNA of the CDR3 is TGTGCCAGCAGCTTACCTAGGGACAGGACCTACGAGCAGTACTTC. The whole variable domain, filled in from reference TRBV13 and TRBJ2-7, reads AAGVIQSPRHLIKEKRETATLKCYPIPRHDTVYWYQQGPGQDPQFLISFYEKMQSDKGSIPDRFSAQQFSDYHSELNMSSLELGDSALYFCASSLPRDRTYEQYFGPGTRLTVT.

V and J are TRBV4-1 and TRBJ1-1; 7 bases map to TRBD1. CDR1 MGHRA and CDR2 YSYEKL come from the germline V gene. The CDR3 is made up of 14 amino acids. V gave up 6 bases and J gave up 2 bases; unmatched junction bases: 6. CDR3 in DNA: TGCGCCAGCAGGCCAGGGGGAATAAACACTGAAGCTTTCTTT. It is translated as CASRPGGINTEAFF.

The rearrangement links TRBV6-5 to TRBJ2-7, with D possibly matching TRBD2 (7 bases). There are 15 residues in the CDR3. CDR1 is MNHEY, CDR2 SVGAGI, per germline. V shed 6 bases and J shed 5 bases, with 20 bases lying between them. The DNA for the CDR3 is TGTGCCAGCAGCCCGCCTGAGGGGGGGCGGCACGAGCAGTACTTC. Protein sequence: CASSPPEGGRHEQYF.

The CDR3 reads CASSLDGTGEETQYF. For the CDR3, the DNA is TGTGCCAGCAGCTTAGATGGGACAGGCGAAGAGACCCAGTACTTC. The V call is TRBV11-3, the J call TRBJ2-5; 8 bases align to TRBD1. J was trimmed by 3 bases and V by 0 bases; bases with no gene match: 3. The CDR3 spans 15 residues. Germline CDR1 SGHNT, CDR2 YENEEA.

CDR3 DNA: TGTGCCAGTAGTACCACTGGAAACACCATATATTTT. Its protein product is CASSTTGNTIYF. The V gene is TRBV19, the J gene TRBJ1-3; the D is unclear. V gave up 4 bases and J gave up 2 bases, with 3 bases separating them. The germline gives CDR1 LNHDA, CDR2 SQIVND (reference sequence). The CDR3 is 12 residues long.

The chain is built from TRBV6-6 and TRBJ1-2, with D uncertain. The ends were cut back, 2 bases at V and 3 bases at J, with 10 bases in the middle. The germline gives CDR1 MNHNY, CDR2 SVGAGI (reference sequence). CDR3 length: 14 amino acids. Written as DNA, the CDR3 is TGTGCCAGCAGTTACGGGCCGGGGTACTATGGCTACACCTTC. This gives the protein CASSYGPGYYGYTF.

This chain joins TRBV28 and TRBJ1-2, with D perhaps matching TRBD1 (6 bases). The CDR3 is 16 amino acids. The V end was cut by 3 bases, the J end by 4 bases, with 18 bases between. The germline gives CDR1 MDHEN, CDR2 SYDVKM. For the CDR3, the DNA is TGTGCCAGCAGTTTGGATGGGTCAGGGGTCACCTATGGCTACACCTTC. Its protein is CASSLDGSGVTYGYTF.

The chain links TRBV6-1 to TRBJ1-2; D might be TRBD1 (6 bases). CDR3 length equals 12 residues. Germline loops: CDR1 MNHNS, CDR2 SASEGT. V dropped 6 bases and J dropped 6 bases, with 11 bases sitting between them. CDR3 protein: CASSDRSHGYTF. The CDR3 bases are TGTGCCAGCAGCGACAGGTCGCATGGCTACACCTTC.

This clone was seen just once. This rearrangement joins TRBV2 to TRBJ2-1; a possible D gene is TRBD1 (7 bases). The germline V gene encodes CDR1 SNHLY and CDR2 FYNNEI. The V and J ends lost 6 bases and 7 bases respectively, with 19 bases between them. CDR3 size: 15 residues. The chain's CDR3 is CASRARLGGKNEQFF. As DNA, the CDR3 is TGTGCCAGCAGAGCGCGACTAGGGGGCAAGAATGAGCAGTTCTTC.

The CDR3 region has the DNA TGCGCCAGCAGCACCGACAGGGACTCTGGAAACACCATATATTTT. Translating gives CASSTDRDSGNTIYF. The chain recombines TRBV5-1 with TRBJ1-3; 7 nucleotides align to TRBD1. Per germline, CDR1 SGHRS and CDR2 YFSETQ. The length of the CDR3 is 15 residues. J gave up 0 bases and V 4 bases, and 4 bases lay outside the gene matches.

In this sample, this clone turned up once. CDR3 DNA sequence: TGTGCCTGGAGCGGATTTGAGGAGGGCTACACCTTC. It translates to CAWSGFEEGYTF. The chain carries TRBV30 and TRBJ1-2; D call uncertain. Deletions cut 3 bases from V and 8 bases from J, with 13 bases between. The CDR3 extends over 12 amino acids. Germline CDR1 reads GTSNPN; CDR2 reads SVGIG (reference sequence). Filled out from reference TRBV30 and TRBJ1-2, the complete variable domain reads SQTIHQWPATLVQPVGSPLSLECTVEGTSNPNLYWYRQAAGRGLQLLFYSVGIGQISSEVPQNLSASRPQDRQFILSSKKLLLSDSGFYLCAWSGFEEGYTFGSGTRLTVV.

The chain employs TRBV7-6 and TRBJ2-3; D may be TRBD2 (7 bases). Trimming took 5 bases from V and 5 from J, leaving 17 bases between them. Germline V CDR1 and CDR2: SGHVS, FNYEAQ. The CDR3 totals 15 residues. This CDR3 reads CASSHRRGHGDTQYF. The CDR3 DNA reads as TGTGCCAGCAGCCACCGGCGGGGGCATGGAGATACGCAGTATTTT.

This chain uses TRBV6-5 with TRBJ1-2, with D tentatively TRBD1 (6 bases). The CDR3 covers 12 residues. CDR1 MNHEY and CDR2 SVGAGI come from the germline V gene. With 6 bases removed from V and 3 bases from J, the gap between germline ends came to 8 bases. In DNA form, the CDR3 reads TGTGCCAGCAGCCGGACAGACTATGGCTACACCTTC. It is translated as CASSRTDYGYTF.

The chain links TRBV13 to TRBJ1-2; 8 nucleotides align to TRBD1. Trimming cost V 5 bases and J 10 bases; bases outside gene matches: 18. This CDR3 is built from 16 residues. The V gene's germline CDR1 is PRHDT and CDR2 FYEKMQ (reference sequence). CDR3 bases: TGTGCCAGCAGCCTCGCGGGACAGGAGCTTTTGTACGACTACACCTTC. Translation gives CASSLAGQELLYDYTF.

This CDR3 reads CASSVGGQGFRGYTF. CDR3 sequence (DNA): TGTGCCAGCAGCGTAGGGGGACAGGGTTTCCGTGGCTACACCTTC. The V call is TRBV9, the J call TRBJ1-2, with TRBD1 identical over 9 bases. This CDR3 contains 15 residues. With 0 bases clipped from V and 7 bases from J, the junction kept 7 bases outside the gene matches. From germline, CDR1 is SGDLS and CDR2 YYNGEE.

J is TRBJ2-6 and V is TRBV6-5; D is possibly TRBD1 (5 bases). V dropped 2 bases and J dropped 5 bases, with 13 bases sitting between them. The CDR3 loop spans 16 amino acids. Germline V gene sequence: CDR1 MNHEY, CDR2 SVGAGI. The CDR3 loop is CASSYKGWGWANVLTF. For the CDR3, the DNA is TGTGCCAGCAGTTACAAGGGTTGGGGCTGGGCCAACGTCCTGACTTTC.

V usage is TRBV11-2 and J usage is TRBJ2-7; a weak D match, TRBD2 (6 bases). CDR1 is SGHAT, CDR2 FQNNGV, per germline. CDR3 length equals 15 residues. V was pared by 1 base and J by 1 base, with 11 bases between. The CDR3, as DNA: TGTGCCAGCAGCTTAGCCGGGGGATCTTCCTACGAGCAGTACTTC. This encodes CASSLAGGSSYEQYF.

The chain has TRBV5-4 and TRBJ1-6, with no clear D. V was clipped by 0 bases and J by 2 bases, with 15 bases between them. The CDR3 runs to 18 residues. Looked up from germline, CDR1 is SGHNT and CDR2 is YYREEE (reference sequence). The CDR3 coding sequence is TGTGCCAGCAGCTTGGGACAAGGTTCGCAGGCCTATAATTCACCCCTCCACTTT. It codes for CASSLGQGSQAYNSPLHF.

The rearrangement links TRBV7-9 to TRBJ1-4; 12 nucleotides agree with TRBD1. CDR1 and CDR2 from the germline V gene are SEHNR and FQNEAQ (reference sequence). V lost 2 bases and J lost 10; bases outside the gene matches: 8. The CDR3 is made up of 16 amino acids. The CDR3 is CASSLLEGTGGLKLFF. For the CDR3, the DNA is TGTGCCAGCAGCTTATTGGAGGGGACAGGGGGCTTAAAACTGTTTTTT. The whole variable domain, filled in from reference TRBV7-9 and TRBJ1-4, reads DTGVSQNPRHKITKRGQNVTFRCDPISEHNRLYWYRQTLGQGPEFLTYFQNEAQLEKSRLLSDRFSAERPKGSFSTLEIQRTEQGDSAMYLCASSLLEGTGGLKLFFGSGTQLSVL.

This chain uses TRBV19 with TRBJ2-3; TRBD1 might be the D (6 bases). The CDR3 contains 16 residues. V lost 5 bases and J 0 bases, leaving 15 bases between the germline ends. Germline lookup yields CDR1 LNHDA and CDR2 SQIVND (reference sequence). The CDR3 here is CASSPTRTDSTDTQYF. DNA of the CDR3: TGTGCCAGTAGTCCCACCAGGACAGATAGCACAGATACGCAGTATTTT.

This clone turned up a few times. V and J are TRBV6-5 and TRBJ2-5, with 9 bases matching TRBD2. In germline, CDR1 is MNHEY, CDR2 SVGAGI. J gave up 2 bases and V 4 bases, and 8 bases lay outside the gene matches. This CDR3 is 16 amino acids long. In nucleotides, the CDR3 is TGTGCCAGCAGTTTTATTCAGCGGGGGGAACAAGAGACCCAGTACTTC. Translated, it gives CASSFIQRGEQETQYF.

V usage is TRBV27 and J usage is TRBJ1-2, with 10 bases aligning to TRBD1. The CDR3 totals 15 residues. Germline V gene lookup returns CDR1 MNHEY and CDR2 SMNVEV (reference sequence). V shed 7 bases and J 8 bases; nucleotides not matched to a gene: 13. CDR3 region: CASITGTGDLGGYTF. The CDR3 DNA follows: TGTGCCAGCATTACCGGGACAGGGGACTTAGGAGGCTACACCTTC.

J is TRBJ2-6 and V is TRBV25-1, with D unresolved. The germline gives CDR1 MGHDK, CDR2 SYGVNS. The V gene lost 11 bases and the J gene lost 0 bases, with 8 bases spanning the gap. The CDR3 is 13 amino acids. CDR3 residues: CAGPCSGANVLTF. The CDR3 DNA sequence: TGTGCCGGGCCCTGCTCTGGGGCCAACGTCCTGACTTTC.

The sample holds one count of this clone. The chain is built from TRBV11-2 and TRBJ2-3; 9 bases line up with TRBD2. V lost 1 base and J lost 4; bases outside the gene matches: 0. The germline CDR1 and CDR2 sequences are SGHAT and FQNNGV. The CDR3 runs to 14 residues. CDR3 in amino acids: CASSLGTSADTQYF. DNA for the CDR3: TGTGCCAGCAGCTTAGGGACTAGCGCAGATACGCAGTATTTT.